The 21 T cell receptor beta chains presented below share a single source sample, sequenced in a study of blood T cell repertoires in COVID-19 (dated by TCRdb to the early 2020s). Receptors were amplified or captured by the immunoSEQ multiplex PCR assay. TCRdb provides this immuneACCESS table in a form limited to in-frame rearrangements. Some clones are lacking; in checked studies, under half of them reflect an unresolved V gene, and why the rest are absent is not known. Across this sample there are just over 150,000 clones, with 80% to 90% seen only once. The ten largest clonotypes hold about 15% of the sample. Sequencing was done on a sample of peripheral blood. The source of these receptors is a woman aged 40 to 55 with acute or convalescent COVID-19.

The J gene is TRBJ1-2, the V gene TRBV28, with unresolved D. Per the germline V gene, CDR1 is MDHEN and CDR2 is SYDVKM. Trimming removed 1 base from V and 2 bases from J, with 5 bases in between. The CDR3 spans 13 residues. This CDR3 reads CASSLYENYGYTF. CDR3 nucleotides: TGTGCCAGCAGTTTATATGAGAACTATGGCTACACCTTC.

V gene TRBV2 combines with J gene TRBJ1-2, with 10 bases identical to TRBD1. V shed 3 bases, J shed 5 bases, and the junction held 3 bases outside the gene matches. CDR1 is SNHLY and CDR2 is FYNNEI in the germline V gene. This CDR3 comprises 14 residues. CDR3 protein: CASSETGGAYGYTF. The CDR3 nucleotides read TGTGCCAGCAGTGAGACAGGGGGCGCGTATGGCTACACCTTC.

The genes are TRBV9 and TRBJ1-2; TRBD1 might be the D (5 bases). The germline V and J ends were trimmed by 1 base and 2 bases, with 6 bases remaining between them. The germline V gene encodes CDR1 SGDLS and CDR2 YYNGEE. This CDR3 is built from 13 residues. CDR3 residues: CASSVQGNYGYTF. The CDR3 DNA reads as TGTGCCAGCAGCGTACAGGGAAACTATGGCTACACCTTC.

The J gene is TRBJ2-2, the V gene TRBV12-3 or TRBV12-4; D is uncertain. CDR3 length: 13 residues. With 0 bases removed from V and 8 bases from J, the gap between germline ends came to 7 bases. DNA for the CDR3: TGTGCCAGCAGTTTAGCGGAGCCTGGGGAGCTGTTTTTT. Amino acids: CASSLAEPGELFF.

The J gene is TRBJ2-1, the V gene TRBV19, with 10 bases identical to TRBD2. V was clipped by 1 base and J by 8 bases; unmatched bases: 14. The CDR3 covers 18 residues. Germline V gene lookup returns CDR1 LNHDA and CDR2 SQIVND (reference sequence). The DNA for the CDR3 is TGTGCCAGTAGTATAGTATTCCGAACTGGGCTAGCGGGGGATGAGCAGTTCTTC. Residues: CASSIVFRTGLAGDEQFF.

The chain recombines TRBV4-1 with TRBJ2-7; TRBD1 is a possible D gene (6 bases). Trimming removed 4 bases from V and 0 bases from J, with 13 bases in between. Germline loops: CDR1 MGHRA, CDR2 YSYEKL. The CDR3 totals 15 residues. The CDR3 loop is CASSPLFRGSYEQYF. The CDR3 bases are TGCGCCAGCAGCCCACTGTTCAGGGGCTCCTACGAGCAGTACTTC.

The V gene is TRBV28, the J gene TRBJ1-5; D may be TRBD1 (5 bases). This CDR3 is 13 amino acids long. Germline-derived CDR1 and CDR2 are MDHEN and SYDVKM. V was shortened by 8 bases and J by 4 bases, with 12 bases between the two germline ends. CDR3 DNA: TGTGCCAGCGCCGGACACGGAAATCAGCCCCAGCATTTT. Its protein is CASAGHGNQPQHF.

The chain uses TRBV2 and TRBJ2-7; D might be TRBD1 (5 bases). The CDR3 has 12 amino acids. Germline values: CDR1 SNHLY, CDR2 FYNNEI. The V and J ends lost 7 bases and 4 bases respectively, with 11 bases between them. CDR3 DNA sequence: TGTGCCAGCAAACAGGAAGCTTACGAGCAGTACTTC. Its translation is CASKQEAYEQYF.

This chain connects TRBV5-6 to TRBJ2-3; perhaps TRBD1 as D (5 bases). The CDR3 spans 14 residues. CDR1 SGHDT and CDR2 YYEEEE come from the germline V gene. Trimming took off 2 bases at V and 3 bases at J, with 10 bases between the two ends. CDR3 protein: CASSFQQGTDTQYF. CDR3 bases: TGTGCCAGCAGCTTTCAGCAGGGTACAGATACGCAGTATTTT.

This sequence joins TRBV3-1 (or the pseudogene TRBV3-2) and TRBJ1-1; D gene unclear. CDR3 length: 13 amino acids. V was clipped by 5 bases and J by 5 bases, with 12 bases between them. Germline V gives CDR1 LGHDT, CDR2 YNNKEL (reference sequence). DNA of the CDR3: TGTGCCAGCAGCGAACGAACGCGGACTGAAGCTTTCTTT. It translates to CASSERTRTEAFF.

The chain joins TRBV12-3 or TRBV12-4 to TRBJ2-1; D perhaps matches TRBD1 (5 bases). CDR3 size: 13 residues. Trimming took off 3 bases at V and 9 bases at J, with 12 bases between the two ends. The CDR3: CASSLGYGAEQFF. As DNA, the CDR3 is TGTGCCAGCAGTTTGGGTTATGGGGCTGAGCAGTTCTTC.

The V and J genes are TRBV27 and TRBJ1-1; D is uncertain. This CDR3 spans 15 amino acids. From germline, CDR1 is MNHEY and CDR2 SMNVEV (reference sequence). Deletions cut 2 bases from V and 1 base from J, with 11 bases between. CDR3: CASSLRDRPNTEAFF. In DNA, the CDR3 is TGTGCCAGCAGTTTACGGGATCGCCCGAACACTGAAGCTTTCTTT.

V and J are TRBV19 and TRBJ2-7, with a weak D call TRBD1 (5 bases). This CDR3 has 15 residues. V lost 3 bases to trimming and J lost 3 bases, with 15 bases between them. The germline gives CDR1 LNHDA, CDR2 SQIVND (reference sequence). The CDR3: CASSISGSGFYEQYF. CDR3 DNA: TGTGCCAGTAGTATTTCAGGGTCGGGCTTCTACGAGCAGTACTTC.

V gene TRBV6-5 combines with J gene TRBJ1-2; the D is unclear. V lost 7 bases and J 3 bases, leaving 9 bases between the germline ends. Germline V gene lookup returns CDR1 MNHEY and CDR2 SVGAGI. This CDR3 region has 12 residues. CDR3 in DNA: TGTGCCAGCAACCGGGAATACTATGGCTACACCTTC. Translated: CASNREYYGYTF.

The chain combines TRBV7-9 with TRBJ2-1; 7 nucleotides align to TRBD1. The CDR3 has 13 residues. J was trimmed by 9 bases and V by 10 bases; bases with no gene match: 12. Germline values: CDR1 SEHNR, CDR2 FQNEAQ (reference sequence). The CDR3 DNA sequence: TGTGCCACCAGGGGGACAGACTCAGCTGAGCAGTTCTTC. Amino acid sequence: CATRGTDSAEQFF.

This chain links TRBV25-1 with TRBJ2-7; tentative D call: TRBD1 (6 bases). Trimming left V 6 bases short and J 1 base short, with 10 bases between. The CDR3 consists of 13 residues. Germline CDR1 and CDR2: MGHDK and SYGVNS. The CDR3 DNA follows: TGTGCCAGCAGCTCGGACAGTTCCTACGAGCAGTACTTC. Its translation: CASSSDSSYEQYF.

CDR3 protein: CASSLAPGQGEFGSPLHF. The CDR3, as DNA: TGTGCCAGCAGCTTAGCACCGGGACAGGGCGAATTTGGATCACCCCTCCACTTT. This sequence joins TRBV7-9 and TRBJ1-6; 9 positions match TRBD1. The junction had 13 bases not matched to a gene; V was cut back by 0 bases and J by 10 bases. This CDR3 comprises 18 residues. Germline-derived CDR1 and CDR2 are SEHNR and FQNEAQ (reference sequence).

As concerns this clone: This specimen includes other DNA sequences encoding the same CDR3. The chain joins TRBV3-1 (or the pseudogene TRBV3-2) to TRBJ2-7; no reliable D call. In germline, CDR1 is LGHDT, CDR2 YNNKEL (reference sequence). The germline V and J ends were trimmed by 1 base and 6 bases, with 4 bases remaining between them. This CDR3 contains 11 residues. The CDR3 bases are TGTGCCAGCAGCCAAGCCTCCGAGCAGTACTTC. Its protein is CASSQASEQYF.

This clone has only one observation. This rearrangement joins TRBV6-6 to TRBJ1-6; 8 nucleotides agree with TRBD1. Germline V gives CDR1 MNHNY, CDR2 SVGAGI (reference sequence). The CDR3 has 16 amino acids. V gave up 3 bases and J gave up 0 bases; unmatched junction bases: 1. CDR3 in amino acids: CASSYGQGSYNSPLHF. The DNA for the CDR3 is TGTGCCAGCAGTTATGGACAGGGCTCCTATAATTCACCCCTCCACTTT.

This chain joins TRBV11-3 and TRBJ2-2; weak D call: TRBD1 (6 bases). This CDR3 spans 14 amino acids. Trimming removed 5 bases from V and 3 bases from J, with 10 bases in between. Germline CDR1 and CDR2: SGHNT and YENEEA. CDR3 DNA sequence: TGTGCCAGCAGCCAAACAGGGTACACCGGGGAGCTGTTTTTT. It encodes CASSQTGYTGELFF. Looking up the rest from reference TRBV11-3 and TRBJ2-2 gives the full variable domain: EAGVVQSPRYKIIEKKQPVAFWCNPISGHNTLYWYLQNLGQGPELLIRYENEEAVDDSQLPKDRFSAERLKGVDSTLKIQPAELGDSAVYLCASSQTGYTGELFFGEGSRLTVL.

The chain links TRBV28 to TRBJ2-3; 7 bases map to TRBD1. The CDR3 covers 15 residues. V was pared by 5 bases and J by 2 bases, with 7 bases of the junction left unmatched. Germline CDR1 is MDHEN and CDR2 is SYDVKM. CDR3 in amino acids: CASSPPGQFTDTQYF. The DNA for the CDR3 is TGTGCCAGCAGTCCACCGGGACAGTTCACAGATACGCAGTATTTT.